This record covers a single TCR beta chain. This entry is derived from a study of blood T cell repertoires in COVID-19. Whole-study context: Both acute and convalescent COVID-19 samples were obtained from the United States, Italy and Spain. T cells, B-cell-depleted T cells, or PBMCs supplied cDNA or gDNA.

The CDR3 covers 14 residues. The V gene's germline CDR1 is SGHNT and CDR2 YENEEA. With V trimmed by 5 bases and J by 5 bases, 9 bases remained unmatched. Authors' processing steps: Reference gene primer amplification in the assay estimated nucleated cell counts. Sequencing used immunoSEQ multiplex PCR; TCRdb keeps in-frame clones, though not all of them. That table gives V, J and clone size, and the DNA gave D and trimming. The sample lists approximately 120,000 clones; approximately 81% were seen once. Sequencing input: peripheral blood. The rearrangement uses TRBV11-3 and TRBJ2-7, with 7 positions matching TRBD1. This TCR derives from a woman between 50 and 59 years old with acute or convalescent COVID-19. CDR3 DNA: TGTGCCAGCAGCCTGACAGGGACAGAGGACGAGCAGTACTTC. Encoded protein: CASSLTGTEDEQYF.